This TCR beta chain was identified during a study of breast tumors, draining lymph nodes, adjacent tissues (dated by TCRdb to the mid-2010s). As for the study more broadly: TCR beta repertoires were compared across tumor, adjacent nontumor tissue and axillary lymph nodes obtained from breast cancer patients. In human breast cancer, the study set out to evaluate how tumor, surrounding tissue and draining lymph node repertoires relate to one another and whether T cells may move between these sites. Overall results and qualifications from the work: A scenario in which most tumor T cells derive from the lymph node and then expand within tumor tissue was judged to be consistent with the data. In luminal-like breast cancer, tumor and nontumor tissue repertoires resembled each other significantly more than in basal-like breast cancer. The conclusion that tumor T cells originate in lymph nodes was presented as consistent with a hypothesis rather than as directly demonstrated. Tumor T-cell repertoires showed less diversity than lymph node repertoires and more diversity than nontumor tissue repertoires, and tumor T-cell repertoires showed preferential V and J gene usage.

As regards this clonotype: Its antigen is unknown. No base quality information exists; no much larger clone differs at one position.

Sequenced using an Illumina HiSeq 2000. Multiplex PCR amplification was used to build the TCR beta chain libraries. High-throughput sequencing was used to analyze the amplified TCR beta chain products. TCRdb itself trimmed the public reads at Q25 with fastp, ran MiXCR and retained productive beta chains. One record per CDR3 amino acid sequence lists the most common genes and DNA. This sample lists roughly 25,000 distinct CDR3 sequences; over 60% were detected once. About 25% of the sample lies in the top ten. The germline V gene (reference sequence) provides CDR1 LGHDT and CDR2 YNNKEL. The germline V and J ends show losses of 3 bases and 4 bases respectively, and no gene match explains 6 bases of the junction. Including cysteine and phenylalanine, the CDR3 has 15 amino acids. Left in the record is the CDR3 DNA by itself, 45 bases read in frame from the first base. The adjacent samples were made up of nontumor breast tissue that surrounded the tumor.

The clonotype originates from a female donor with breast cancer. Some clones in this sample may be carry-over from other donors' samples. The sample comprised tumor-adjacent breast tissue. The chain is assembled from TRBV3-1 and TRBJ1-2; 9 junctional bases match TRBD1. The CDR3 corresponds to CASSQNRGQAYGYTF. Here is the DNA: TGTGCCAGCAGCCAGAACAGGGGGCAAGCCTATGGCTACACCTTC.